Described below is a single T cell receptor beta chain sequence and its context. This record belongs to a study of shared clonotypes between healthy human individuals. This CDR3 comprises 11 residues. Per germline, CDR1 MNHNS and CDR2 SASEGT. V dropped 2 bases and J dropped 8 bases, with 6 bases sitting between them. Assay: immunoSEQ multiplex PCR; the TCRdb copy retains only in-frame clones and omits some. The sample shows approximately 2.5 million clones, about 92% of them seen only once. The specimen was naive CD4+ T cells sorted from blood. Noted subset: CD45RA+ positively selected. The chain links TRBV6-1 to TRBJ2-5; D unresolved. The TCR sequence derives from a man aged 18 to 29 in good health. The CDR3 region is CASSELRTQYF. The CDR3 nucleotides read TGTGCCAGCAGTGAACTAAGAACCCAGTACTTC.